This T cell receptor beta chain was captured by sequencing in a study of cytomegalovirus exposure and HLA in healthy donors. Points from the study as a whole: A later analysis revealed that TCR association rates differed between HLA loci, peaking at DRB1 and bottoming out at HLA-C. Some segments of the V type, notably TRBV6-2 and TRBV6-3, were excluded as indistinguishable. Through in vitro validation, three CMV-associated chains were shown to be specific for CMV antigens. TCR beta V- and J-gene trimming, according to a later analysis, was linked to a missense DCLRE1C variant.

Comment on this clone: The antigen remains unidentified.

It was with 60 Vbeta and 13 Jbeta primers that the PCR ran. Profiled with immunoSEQ multiplex PCR; TCRdb holds only in-frame clones, not every one. This table has 100,000 to 150,000 clones, 84% appearing once. This CDR3 has 14 amino acids. V shed 2 bases and J 9 bases; nucleotides not matched to a gene: 5. Germline V CDR1 and CDR2: MNHEY, SMNVEV (reference sequence). Sequencing input: PBMCs. The TCR sequence derives from a woman aged 18-29 years in good health and CMV-seropositive. The V and J genes are TRBV27 and TRBJ2-1; 9 bases are a match to TRBD2. The CDR3 spells CASSLAGGRREQFF. The CDR3 DNA reads TGTGCCAGCAGTTTAGCGGGGGGGCGGCGTGAGCAGTTCTTC.